This T cell receptor beta chain emerged from a study of regulatory T cells in long-lasting Graves disease. Whole-study results and caveats: Because few samples were included, accuracy may have been lower.

Notes on this clonotype: As yet, its antigen is unknown. No conserved phenylalanine or tryptophan is present at the end of the CDR3, so a read error is the likely explanation.

The J segment lost 5 bases and the V segment lost 2 bases, leaving 4 bases of the junction unmatched. The CDR3 has 15 amino acids. Germline V lookup: CDR1 MNHEY, CDR2 SVGEGT. Time point in this sample: newly diagnosed GD, antithyroid drugs for less than 3 months. Following extraction of RNA from PBMCs, that RNA was used to make the TCR library. Patients were from an endocrinology department in Xi'an, China. Building the TCR beta libraries relied on iRepertoire HTBI primers, and CDR3 regions underwent Arm-PCR. TCRdb recomputed calls from the multiplex PCR reads with MiXCR, one row per CDR3 protein. The sample includes 500,000 or so distinct CDR3 sequences, about 16% seen only once; the top ten take 20% to 25%. This same sample was also part of a study on T cells in Graves' hyperthyroidism and ophthalmopathy.

The sample consisted of peripheral blood mononuclear cells (PBMCs), taken at new diagnosis, from a patient treated with antithyroid drugs. This clonotype was obtained from a woman between 40 and 65 years old with Graves disease. The chain combines TRBV6-2 or TRBV6-3 with TRBJ2-5; 11 nucleotides agree with TRBD1. CDR3 in DNA: TGTGCCAGCAGTTACGGGACAGGGGGGGCGGAGACCCAGTACCTC. Protein sequence: CASSYGTGGAETQYL.